The rows below give T cell receptor beta chains drawn from one sample of a study of cytomegalovirus exposure and HLA in healthy donors. Profiling relied on immunoSEQ multiplex PCR, and the TCRdb table lists in-frame clones only, not all of them. The top ten hold around 1.5% of the sample, which has around 140,000 clones, roughly four fifths seen once. Sequenced material: PBMCs. These TCRs come from a female donor in good health and CMV-seronegative. Each CDR3 is given with its conserved first and last residue. The D gene is left open where the match is weak. The size entry is marked missing in some rows and otherwise reads once, few, many or a size class.

CDR3	DNA	D	size	V	J
CASSYSYRENSPLHF	TGTGCCAGCAGTTACTCCTACAGGGAGAATTCACCCCTCCACTTT	-	-	TRBV6-5	TRBJ1-6
CASSLIRVRRDPTDTQYF	TGTGCCAGCAGCTTAATTCGGGTCCGGCGAGATCCAACTGATACGCAGTATTTT	-	-	TRBV5-6	TRBJ2-3
CASSVSGTYETQYF	TGTGCCAGCAGCGTATCCGGGACATATGAGACCCAGTACTTC	-	-	TRBV9	TRBJ2-5
CASSYTGQGGQPQHF	TGTGCCAGCAGTTACACGGGACAGGGCGGGCAGCCCCAGCATTTT	TRBD1	-	TRBV6-5	TRBJ1-5
CASSSRDRGNTDTQYF	TGTGCCAGCAGCTCCAGGGACAGGGGAAACACAGATACGCAGTATTTT	TRBD1	-	TRBV11-3	TRBJ2-3
CASQVQGGYNEQFF	TGTGCCAGCCAAGTCCAGGGGGGCTACAATGAGCAGTTCTTC	-	-	TRBV19	TRBJ2-1
CASSVRDSRLAFF	TGTGCCAGCAGTGTAAGGGACAGTCGTCTAGCTTTCTTT	TRBD1	-	TRBV6-1	TRBJ1-1
CASSHRTSGSSYEQYF	TGCGCCAGCAGCCACCGGACTAGCGGGAGCTCCTACGAGCAGTACTTC	TRBD2	-	TRBV5-1	TRBJ2-7
CASSRGHYGYTF	TGTGCCAGCTCCAGGGGCCACTATGGCTACACCTTC	-	-	TRBV6-6	TRBJ1-2
CASSPGTSGRAYNEQFF	TGTGCCAGCAGCCCCGGGACTAGCGGGAGGGCCTACAATGAGCAGTTCTTC	TRBD2	once	TRBV5-8	TRBJ2-1
CASRSQGGVYEQYF	TGTGCCAGTAGAAGCCAGGGAGGGGTATACGAGCAGTACTTC	TRBD2	once	TRBV19	TRBJ2-7
CSVTGDRGYGYTF	TGCAGCGTAACCGGCGACAGGGGTTATGGCTACACCTTC	TRBD1	-	TRBV29-1	TRBJ1-2
CASSPGTPGSYEQYF	TGTGCCAGCAGCCCCGGGACTCCTGGATCCTACGAGCAGTACTTC	-	-	TRBV6-1	TRBJ2-7
CASSDSFIRFGTGGGYTF	TGTGCCAGCAGTGACTCGTTCATCAGATTCGGGACAGGGGGAGGCTACACCTTC	TRBD1	-	TRBV6-4	TRBJ1-2
CASSSNQGAGELFF	TGTGCCAGCAGTTCCAATCAGGGCGCCGGGGAGCTGTTTTTT	-	-	TRBV6-5	TRBJ2-2
CASTTGEYYEQYF	TGTGCCAGCACTACAGGGGAGTACTACGAGCAGTACTTC	TRBD1	-	TRBV2	TRBJ2-7
CASSLSDSSEAFF	TGCGCCAGCAGCTTATCGGACAGCTCTGAAGCTTTCTTT	-	-	TRBV5-1	TRBJ1-1
CASSLGQGLSSRTFF	TGTGCCAGCAGCTTGGGACAGGGGCTCAGTAGCCGAACTTTCTTT	TRBD1	-	TRBV7-9	TRBJ1-1
CASSLDSSGGSDTQYF	TGCGCCAGCAGCTTGGATTCTAGCGGGGGATCAGATACGCAGTATTTT	TRBD2	-	TRBV5-1	TRBJ2-3
CASSDGVSSYEQYF	TGTGCCAGCAGTGACGGGGTTAGCTCCTACGAGCAGTACTTC	-	-	TRBV2	TRBJ2-7
CASSPELWNTGELFF	TGCGCCAGCAGCCCAGAACTGTGGAACACCGGGGAGCTGTTTTTT	-	-	TRBV4-1	TRBJ2-2
CASSGLGNTGELFF	TGCGCCAGCAGCGGCTTGGGCAACACCGGGGAGCTGTTTTTT	-	-	TRBV5-1	TRBJ2-2
CASTETPNTEAFF	TGTGCCAGCACCGAGACACCGAACACTGAAGCTTTCTTT	-	-	TRBV28	TRBJ1-1
CASTLARWDTEAFF	TGCGCCAGCACCCTTGCTAGGTGGGACACTGAAGCTTTCTTT	-	-	TRBV10-2	TRBJ1-1
CASSEQPVSYNEQFF	TGTGCCAGCAGTGAGCAACCAGTCTCCTACAATGAGCAGTTCTTC	-	-	TRBV6-4	TRBJ2-1
CASQFKNIQYF	TGCGCCAGCCAGTTCAAAAACATTCAGTACTTC	-	-	TRBV5-1	TRBJ2-4
CASLAGEPYEQYF	TGCGCCAGCCTAGCGGGAGAGCCCTACGAGCAGTACTTC	TRBD2	-	TRBV5-1	TRBJ2-7
CASNRGGNTGELFF	TGTGCCAGTAATCGGGGGGGGAACACCGGGGAGCTGTTTTTT	TRBD2	few	TRBV19	TRBJ2-2
CSTEEDRRPGELFF	TGCAGCACTGAAGAGGACAGAAGGCCCGGGGAGCTGTTTTTT	-	-	TRBV29-1	TRBJ2-2
CASSINTEAFF	TGTGCCAGCTCAATAAACACTGAAGCTTTCTTT	-	-	TRBV18	TRBJ1-1
CASSQTSGRPLSYNEQFF	TGTGCCAGCAGCCAAACTAGCGGGAGGCCTCTCTCCTACAATGAGCAGTTCTTC	TRBD2	-	TRBV4-2	TRBJ2-1
CSVVDRGTNEKLFF	TGCAGCGTCGTCGACAGGGGAACTAATGAAAAACTGTTTTTT	TRBD1	few	TRBV29-1	TRBJ1-4
CASGKRERPLHF	TGTGCTAGTGGCAAGAGGGAGAGACCCCTCCACTTT	-	-	TRBV12-5	TRBJ1-6
CASSESNWEGFYNEQFF	TGTGCCAGCAGTGAAAGCAATTGGGAGGGATTTTACAATGAGCAGTTCTTC	TRBD2	-	TRBV6-1	TRBJ2-1
CASTHQGGELFF	TGTGCCAGCACCCATCAGGGCGGGGAGCTGTTTTTT	-	few	TRBV2	TRBJ2-2
CASSPRTSNTEAFF	TGTGCCAGCAGTCCCCGCACAAGTAACACTGAAGCTTTCTTT	-	-	TRBV2	TRBJ1-1
CASSDQGRFYGYTF	TGTGCCAGCAGTGACCAGGGGCGGTTCTATGGCTACACCTTC	-	few	TRBV25-1	TRBJ1-2
CSVETVDEQYF	TGCAGCGTTGAAACAGTAGACGAGCAGTACTTC	-	-	TRBV29-1	TRBJ2-7
CASSLRTGAFYEQYF	TGTGCCAGCAGCTTACGGACAGGCGCTTTCTACGAGCAGTACTTC	TRBD1	-	TRBV5-5	TRBJ2-7
CASSLLLAGGGFSYNEQFF	TGCGCCAGCAGCCTATTACTAGCGGGGGGGGGTTTTTCCTACAATGAGCAGTTCTTC	TRBD2	-	TRBV4-1	TRBJ2-1
CASSTDGESETQYF	TGCGCCAGCAGCACAGACGGGGAGTCAGAGACCCAGTACTTC	-	-	TRBV5-1	TRBJ2-5
CASSLSGGNAAGDTQYF	TGCGCCAGCAGCTTATCGGGGGGCAATGCGGCAGGAGATACGCAGTATTTT	-	-	TRBV5-1	TRBJ2-3
CASSADRGLPLSGNTIYF	TGCGCCAGCAGCGCAGACAGGGGCCTACCTCTCTCTGGAAACACCATATATTTT	TRBD1	-	TRBV5-1	TRBJ1-3
CASSLSQEQFF	TGTGCCAGCAGTTTGTCCCAGGAGCAGTTCTTC	-	once	TRBV28	TRBJ2-1
CASSSPTDRVETEAFF	TGTGCCAGCAGTTCCCCTACTGACAGGGTGGAAACTGAAGCTTTCTTT	TRBD1	few	TRBV28	TRBJ1-1
CASSLAQGSETEAFF	TGCGCCAGCAGCTTGGCCCAGGGATCGGAGACTGAAGCTTTCTTT	-	-	TRBV5-1	TRBJ1-1
CASSGGGAANTEAFF	TGTGCCAGCAGCGGGGGGGGCGCAGCGAACACTGAAGCTTTCTTT	-	-	TRBV6-1	TRBJ1-1
CASYPGLAGGQETQYF	TGCGCCAGCTATCCCGGACTAGCGGGAGGACAAGAGACCCAGTACTTC	TRBD2	-	TRBV5-1	TRBJ2-5
CATSRDLSGGGYNEQFF	TGTGCCACCAGCAGAGATTTGAGCGGCGGGGGGTACAATGAGCAGTTCTTC	TRBD2	-	TRBV15	TRBJ2-1
CASSIVSGRPKETQYF	TGTGCCAGTAGTATAGTGAGCGGGAGGCCCAAGGAGACCCAGTACTTC	TRBD2	-	TRBV19	TRBJ2-5
CASSFPDSYEQYF	TGTGCCAGCAGCTTCCCGGACAGCTACGAGCAGTACTTC	-	few	TRBV5-4	TRBJ2-7
CASSLGQGWRTEAFF	TGTGCCAGCAGCTTAGGGCAGGGGTGGCGGACTGAAGCTTTCTTT	-	-	TRBV11-3	TRBJ1-1